This T cell receptor (beta chain) was found in a study of prognosis after radiotherapy for stage I lung cancer. For the study at large: Enrolled patients were those with stage I non-small cell lung cancer, a group that was recruited between early 2018 and early 2019.

Blood draws of about 6 milliliters of peripheral blood occurred at each of two time points. This clonotype was detected many times. Germline V CDR1 and CDR2: MNHEY, SMNVEV (reference sequence). Trimming pared 7 bases from V and 0 bases from J, leaving 13 bases between. CDR3 length: 16 residues. Two rounds of multiplex PCR amplified TCR beta CDR3 from genomic DNA. Round one of PCR was performed, and it used primers specific to each TRBV and TRBJ gene. During the second PCR round, universal primers were used. One entry per CDR3 protein results from TCRdb running MiXCR on the multiplex PCR reads. Of more than 15,000 distinct CDR3 sequences detected, approximately 50% appear once; the ten largest clones hold 25% to 30%.

The rearrangement uses TRBV27 and TRBJ2-6; D gene unclear. The source was PBMCs, collected before or after stereotactic body radiation therapy (not recorded which). This clonotype was obtained from a donor over 45 with non-small cell lung cancer. The CDR3 nucleotides read TGTGCCAGCAATCGAGACGGAAGCTCTGGGGCCAACGTCCTGACTTTC. Encoded protein: CASNRDGSSGANVLTF.